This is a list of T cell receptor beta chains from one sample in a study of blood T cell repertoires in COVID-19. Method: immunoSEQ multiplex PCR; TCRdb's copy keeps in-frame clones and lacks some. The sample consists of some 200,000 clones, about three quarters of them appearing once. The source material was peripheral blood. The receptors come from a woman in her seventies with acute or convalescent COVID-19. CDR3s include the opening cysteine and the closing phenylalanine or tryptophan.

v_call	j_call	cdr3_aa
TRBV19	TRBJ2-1	CASSGSSFSYNEQFF
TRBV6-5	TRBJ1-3	CASTPQVTAGNTIYF
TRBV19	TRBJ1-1	CASSISGGHMNTEAFF
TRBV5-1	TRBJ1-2	CASSLGERRTYGYTF
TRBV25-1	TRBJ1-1	CASSETLTDRTNTEAFF
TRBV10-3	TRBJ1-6	CAISRTSAISPLHF
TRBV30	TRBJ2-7	CAWTPSGSYEQYF
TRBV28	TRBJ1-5	CASRYSNQPQHF
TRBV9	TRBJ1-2	CASSVAGVGYGYTF
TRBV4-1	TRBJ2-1	CASSQPLAVPYNEQFF
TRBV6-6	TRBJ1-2	CASSYSLAGGFGYTF
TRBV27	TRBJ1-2	CASSPRETGLGAYGYTF
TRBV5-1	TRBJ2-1	CASSPGLAGVEQFF
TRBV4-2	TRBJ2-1	CASSRGASGGYNEQFF
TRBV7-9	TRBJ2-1	CASSLDGSGNYNEQFF
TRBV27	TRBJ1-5	CASSPRGGGAQHF
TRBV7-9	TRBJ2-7	CASSQYSGREYEQYF
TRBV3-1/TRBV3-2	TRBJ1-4	CASSQDQGNEKLFF
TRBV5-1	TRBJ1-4	CASGGQGESNELFF
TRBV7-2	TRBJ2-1	CASSLQTAGPSSYNEQFF
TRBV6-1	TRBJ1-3	CASSDGTAHFSGNTIYF
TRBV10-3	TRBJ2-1	CAISEQLGTSIYNEQFF
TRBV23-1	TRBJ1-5	CASTKPGQRYSNQPQHF
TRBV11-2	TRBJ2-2	CASSLAGANTGELFF
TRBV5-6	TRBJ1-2	CASSSRTAANYGYTF
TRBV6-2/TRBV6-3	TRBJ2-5	CASSRSGGVQETQYF
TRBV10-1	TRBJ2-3	CASSETRDTQYF
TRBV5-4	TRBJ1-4	CASSKSGTGGAGVEKLFF